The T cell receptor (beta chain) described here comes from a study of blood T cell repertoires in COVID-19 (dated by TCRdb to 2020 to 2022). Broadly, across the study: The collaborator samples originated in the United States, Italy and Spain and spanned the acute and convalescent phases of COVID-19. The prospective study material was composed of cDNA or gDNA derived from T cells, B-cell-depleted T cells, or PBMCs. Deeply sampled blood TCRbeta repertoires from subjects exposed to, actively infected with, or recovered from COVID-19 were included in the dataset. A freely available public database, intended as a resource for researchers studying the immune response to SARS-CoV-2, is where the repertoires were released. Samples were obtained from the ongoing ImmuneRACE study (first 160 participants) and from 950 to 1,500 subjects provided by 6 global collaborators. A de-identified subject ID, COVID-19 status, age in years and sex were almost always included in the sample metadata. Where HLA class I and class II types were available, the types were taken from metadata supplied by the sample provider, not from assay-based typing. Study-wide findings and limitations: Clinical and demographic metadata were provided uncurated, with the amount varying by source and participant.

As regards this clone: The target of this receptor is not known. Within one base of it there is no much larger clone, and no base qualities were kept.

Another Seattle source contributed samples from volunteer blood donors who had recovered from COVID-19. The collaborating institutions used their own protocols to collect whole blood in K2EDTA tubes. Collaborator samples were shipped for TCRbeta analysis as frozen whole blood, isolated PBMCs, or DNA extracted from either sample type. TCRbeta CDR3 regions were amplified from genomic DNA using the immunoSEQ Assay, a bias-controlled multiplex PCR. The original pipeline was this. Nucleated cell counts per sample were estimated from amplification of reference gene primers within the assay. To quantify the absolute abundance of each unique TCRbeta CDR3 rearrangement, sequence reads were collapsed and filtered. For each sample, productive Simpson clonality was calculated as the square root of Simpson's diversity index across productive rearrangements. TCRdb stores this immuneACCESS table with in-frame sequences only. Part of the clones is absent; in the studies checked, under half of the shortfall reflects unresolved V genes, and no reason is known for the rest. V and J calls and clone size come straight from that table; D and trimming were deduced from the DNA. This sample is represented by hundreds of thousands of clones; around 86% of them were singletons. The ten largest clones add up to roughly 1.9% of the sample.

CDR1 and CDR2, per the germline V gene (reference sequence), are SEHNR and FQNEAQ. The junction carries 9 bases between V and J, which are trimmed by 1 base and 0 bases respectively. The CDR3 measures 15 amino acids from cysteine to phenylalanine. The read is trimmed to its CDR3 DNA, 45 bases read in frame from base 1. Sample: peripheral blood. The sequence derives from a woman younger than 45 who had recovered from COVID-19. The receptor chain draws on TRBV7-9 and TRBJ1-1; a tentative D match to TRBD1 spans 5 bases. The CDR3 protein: CASSLGQGLNTEAFF. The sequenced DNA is TGTGCCAGCAGCTTAGGGCAGGGCCTGAACACTGAAGCTTTCTTT.